The entry below gives a single TCR beta chain sequence along with its context. This sample is drawn from a study of cytomegalovirus exposure and HLA in healthy donors. Germline V lookup: CDR1 MDHEN, CDR2 SYDVKM. This CDR3 contains 16 residues. V was shortened by 3 bases and J by 0 bases, with 15 bases between the two germline ends. PCR was performed using 60 Vbeta and 13 Jbeta primers. Original methodology: In a later analysis, of some 80 million unique beta chains, approximately 10 million appeared in at least two donors. The assay was immunoSEQ multiplex PCR, and TCRdb's table has in-frame clones only and misses some. The V and J calls and clone size come from that table; D and trimming were worked out from the DNA. This sample has roughly 120,000 clones; roughly two thirds occur once, and the top ten carry about 1.6%.

Sequencing was done on a sample of PBMCs. The V gene is TRBV28, the J gene TRBJ2-7; D is undetermined. The receptor was derived from a man aged 25 to 40 in good health and CMV-seropositive. In DNA form, the CDR3 reads TGTGCCAGCAGTTTCCCCTTAGCTAGGAGCTCCTACGAGCAGTACTTC. This codes for CASSFPLARSSYEQYF.